This TCR beta chain was retrieved from a study of blood T cell repertoires in COVID-19. As for the study in general: T cells, B-cell-depleted T cells, or PBMCs supplied cDNA or gDNA.

The CDR3 is 15 amino acids. The germline V gene has CDR1 LGHDT and CDR2 YNNKEL (reference sequence). The V end lost 4 bases, the J end lost 2 bases, and 13 bases lay between the germline ends. The assay was immunoSEQ multiplex PCR, and TCRdb's table has in-frame clones only and misses some. The data show some 100,000 clones, 65% to 85% seen once. The chain couples TRBV3-1 (or the pseudogene TRBV3-2) to TRBJ2-3; D is unresolved. The sequence derives from a man in his 60s with acute or convalescent COVID-19. The sequenced sample was peripheral blood. The CDR3 sequence: CASSPLTGPTDTQYF. For the CDR3, the DNA is TGTGCCAGCAGCCCTCTGACTGGTCCCACAGATACGCAGTATTTT.